The 5 T cell receptor beta chains reported below all come from one sample, sequenced in a study of blood T cell repertoires in COVID-19. Profiling relied on immunoSEQ multiplex PCR, and the TCRdb table lists in-frame clones only, not all of them. The table includes tens of thousands of clones, approximately 85% detected once. The sequencing sample was made of peripheral blood. These receptors originate from a human donor in a cohort sampled during active COVID-19.

This clone is a singleton in its sample. The CDR3 here is CSARWGRDTEAFF. CDR3 in DNA: TGCAGCGCCCGTTGGGGCAGGGACACTGAAGCTTTCTTT. The chain joins TRBV29-1 to TRBJ1-1; D is perhaps TRBD1 (5 bases). CDR3 length: 13 amino acids. V lost 7 bases to trimming and J lost 3 bases, with 15 bases between them. Germline V gene lookup returns CDR1 SQVTM and CDR2 ANQGSEA. Full variable domain (remainder filled in from reference TRBV29-1 and TRBJ1-1): SAVISQKPSRDICQRGTSLTIQCQVDSQVTMMFWYRQQPGQSLTLIATANQGSEATYESGFVIDKFPISRPNLTFSTLTVSNMSPEDSSIYLCSARWGRDTEAFFGQGTRLTVV.

The rearrangement links TRBV27 to TRBJ1-2, with 9 bases matching TRBD1. Germline CDR1 is MNHEY and CDR2 is SMNVEV (reference sequence). With V trimmed by 2 bases and J by 5 bases, 0 bases remained unmatched. This CDR3 has 13 residues. The CDR3 loop reads CASSLGQGYGYTF. CDR3 DNA sequence: TGTGCCAGCAGTTTAGGACAGGGGTATGGCTACACCTTC.

This chain joins TRBV7-3 and TRBJ2-2; 12 bases line up with TRBD2. The CDR3 is 17 residues long. J lost 5 bases, V lost 5 bases, and 9 bases had no gene match. CDR1 SGHTA and CDR2 FQGTGA come from the germline V gene. This chain's CDR3 is CASSPKTSGRETGELFF. The CDR3 bases are TGTGCCAGCAGCCCGAAGACTAGCGGGAGAGAAACCGGGGAGCTGTTTTTT.

This sequence joins TRBV5-1 and TRBJ2-1, with a weak D call TRBD1 (6 bases). Trimming pared 5 bases from V and 8 bases from J, leaving 17 bases between. This CDR3 contains 14 residues. In germline, CDR1 is SGHRS, CDR2 YFSETQ. The CDR3 DNA reads TGCGCCAGCAGTTTAATGGCAGGGGTCGATGAGCAGTTCTTC. It translates to CASSLMAGVDEQFF.

The J gene is TRBJ2-1, the V gene TRBV9; a weak D match, TRBD1 (6 bases). This CDR3 spans 15 amino acids. The V and J ends lost 0 bases and 6 bases respectively, with 13 bases between them. Per germline, CDR1 SGDLS and CDR2 YYNGEE. In nucleotides, the CDR3 is TGTGCCAGCAGCGTAGGGCAGGGGTTGGTCAATGAGCAGTTCTTC. As protein: CASSVGQGLVNEQFF.